The next 21 T cell receptor beta chains were all read from a single sample in a study of cytomegalovirus exposure and HLA in healthy donors. With 60 Vbeta and 13 Jbeta primers, the PCR was carried out. Method: immunoSEQ multiplex PCR; TCRdb's copy keeps in-frame clones and lacks some. Among 200,000 to 250,000 clones listed, more than 65% were seen once. Sample: PBMCs. The origin of the receptors is a woman aged 30 to 39 in good health and CMV-seronegative.

The V gene is TRBV5-1, the J gene TRBJ2-5; D unresolved. The last part of the DNA fits TRBJ2-7 better; the J call may be wrong. The germline gives CDR1 SGHRS, CDR2 YFSETQ. CDR3 size: 15 residues. The CDR3 region is CASSLVTAGDYEQYF. CDR3 coding DNA: TGCGCCAGCAGCTTGGTTACAGCTGGGGACTACGAGCAGTACTTC.

This clone was picked up one time. The rearrangement uses TRBV7-8 and TRBJ2-7; 8 nucleotides match TRBD2. CDR1 and CDR2 from the germline V gene are SGHVS and FQNEAQ. V lost 1 base and J lost 7; bases outside the gene matches: 18. This CDR3 comprises 18 residues. This CDR3 reads CASSLGALAGGSREEQYF. CDR3 nucleotides: TGTGCCAGCAGCTTAGGAGCCCTGGCGGGAGGTTCCCGCGAAGAGCAGTACTTC.

This clone has just a few counts. The CDR3 loop is CASSPSAGEVDTQYF. The CDR3 coding sequence is TGTGCCAGCAGCCCTTCAGCGGGGGAGGTAGATACGCAGTATTTT. This rearrangement joins TRBV7-2 to TRBJ2-3; 8 bases fit TRBD2. Germline V CDR1 and CDR2: SGHTA, FQGNSA. The CDR3 runs to 15 residues. J gave up 5 bases and V 5 bases, and 9 bases lay outside the gene matches.

The chain combines TRBV7-2 with TRBJ2-7; D is unclear. V lost 1 base and J lost 3, with 13 bases in between. This CDR3 is built from 15 residues. Germline V gene data show CDR1 as SGHTA and CDR2 as FQGNSA. The CDR3 coding sequence is TGTGCCAGCAGCTTAGATTTTTCGGGTTACTACGAGCAGTACTTC. This codes for CASSLDFSGYYEQYF.

The chain is built from TRBV6-5 and TRBJ1-2, with TRBD1 matching 8 bases. Germline V gene data show CDR1 as MNHEY and CDR2 as SVGAGI. The CDR3 loop spans 15 amino acids. Trimming cost V 0 bases and J 5 bases; bases outside gene matches: 5. The CDR3 nucleotides read TGTGCCAGCAGTTACTCCGGACAGGGAGGATATGGCTACACCTTC. Protein sequence: CASSYSGQGGYGYTF.

This clone showed up just a few times. Here the CDR3 reads CASSATGTGGAYGYTF. The CDR3 coding sequence is TGCGCCAGCAGCGCGACCGGGACAGGGGGGGCCTATGGCTACACCTTC. This chain links TRBV5-1 with TRBJ1-2, with 11 bases that match TRBD1. V shed 4 bases, J shed 4 bases, and the junction held 9 bases outside the gene matches. Germline V lookup: CDR1 SGHRS, CDR2 YFSETQ. The CDR3 totals 16 residues.

This clone has just a few counts. J is TRBJ1-2 and V is TRBV6-5; the D gene is possibly TRBD1 (6 bases). The CDR3 runs 13 residues. The germline V gene encodes CDR1 MNHEY and CDR2 SVGAGI. The V and J ends lost 6 bases and 4 bases respectively, with 12 bases between them. The DNA for the CDR3 is TGTGCCAGCAGGCGGACAGTTCTCTATGGCTACACCTTC. This gives the protein CASRRTVLYGYTF.

This rearrangement joins TRBV7-2 to TRBJ2-7; 9 bases line up with TRBD1. This CDR3 is 14 amino acids long. The trim removed 4 bases at V and 1 base at J, leaving 2 bases unmatched. CDR1 and CDR2 from the germline V gene are SGHTA and FQGNSA. The CDR3 is CASSWDRVSYEQYF. CDR3 bases: TGTGCCAGCAGCTGGGACAGGGTGTCCTACGAGCAGTACTTC.

This clone was recorded only once. The V gene is TRBV5-4, the J gene TRBJ2-1; 9 bases are shared with TRBD2. Germline V gene sequence: CDR1 SGHNT, CDR2 YYREEE (reference sequence). V shed 0 bases, J shed 4 bases, and the junction held 5 bases outside the gene matches. This CDR3 has 16 amino acids. The CDR3 loop reads CASSLDGAGGYNEQFF. In DNA, the CDR3 is TGTGCCAGCAGCTTGGATGGGGCGGGGGGGTACAATGAGCAGTTCTTC.

The chain links TRBV18 to TRBJ1-1; D gene ambiguous. Germline values: CDR1 KGHSH, CDR2 LQKENI. With 3 bases removed from V and 2 bases from J, the gap between germline ends came to 10 bases. CDR3 length equals 14 residues. The CDR3 DNA follows: TGTGCCAGCTCACCCGAAACAGCCAACACTGAAGCTTTCTTT. This translates into CASSPETANTEAFF.

The rearrangement links TRBV13 to TRBJ2-5; 7 bases are a match to TRBD2. Per the germline V gene, CDR1 is PRHDT and CDR2 is FYEKMQ (reference sequence). J lost 3 bases, V lost 6 bases, and 7 bases had no gene match. This CDR3 has 14 amino acids. The CDR3 region is CASSAGGWEETQYF. For the CDR3, the DNA is TGTGCCAGCAGTGCCGGGGGGTGGGAAGAGACCCAGTACTTC.

This chain connects TRBV10-3 to TRBJ1-2, with TRBD1 matching 9 bases. The CDR3 sequence is 13 residues long. Germline CDR1 is ENHRY and CDR2 is SYGVKD. V was pared by 2 bases and J by 7 bases, with 2 bases of the junction left unmatched. The CDR3 reads CAISEGTGSGYTF. In DNA, the CDR3 is TGTGCCATCAGTGAGGGGACAGGGAGTGGCTACACCTTC.

The table lists this clone with a few counts. Other DNA sequences of this sample code for an identical CDR3. The chain joins TRBV30 to TRBJ2-7, with D unresolved. The CDR3 has 12 amino acids. Germline values: CDR1 GTSNPN, CDR2 SVGIG (reference sequence). V was pared by 0 bases and J by 3 bases, with 6 bases between. CDR3 in amino acids: CAWSVSVYEQYF. The CDR3 nucleotides are TGTGCCTGGAGTGTCAGCGTCTACGAGCAGTACTTC.

The chain uses TRBV18 and TRBJ1-2; TRBD1 matches at 7 bases. Germline lookup yields CDR1 KGHSH and CDR2 LQKENI. V gave up 2 bases and J gave up 4 bases; unmatched junction bases: 13. The CDR3 is 17 residues long. CDR3 bases: TGTGCCAGCTCACCATTTCCCGGTGGGGACAGTTCCTATGGCTACACCTTC. Translation: CASSPFPGGDSSYGYTF. The complete variable domain, with remaining parts taken from reference TRBV18 and TRBJ1-2, reads NAGVMQNPRHLVRRRGQEARLRCSPMKGHSHVYWYRQLPEEGLKFMVYLQKENIIDESGMPKERFSAEFPKEGPSILRIQQVVRGDSAAYFCASSPFPGGDSSYGYTFGSGTRLTVV.

This chain links TRBV7-2 with TRBJ1-6; unclear D gene. The CDR3 extends over 14 amino acids. V lost 4 bases and J 12 bases, leaving 16 bases between the germline ends. The germline gives CDR1 SGHTA, CDR2 FQGNSA. The CDR3 DNA reads TGTGCCAGCAGCTCCGACAACCCCGGAAAACCCCTCCACTTT. It specifies CASSSDNPGKPLHF.

This clone has just one count. The J gene is TRBJ1-2, the V gene TRBV5-1, with unresolved D. The CDR3 totals 13 residues. V was trimmed by 2 bases and J by 8 bases, leaving 13 bases between them. The germline V gene has CDR1 SGHRS and CDR2 YFSETQ. As DNA, the CDR3 is TGCGCCAGCAGCTTTGAGATTTCATTGGGCTACACCTTC. This sequence encodes CASSFEISLGYTF. Using reference TRBV5-1 and TRBJ1-2 for the parts outside the CDR3, the full variable domain is KAGVTQTPRYLIKTRGQQVTLSCSPISGHRSVSWYQQTPGQGLQFLFEYFSETQRNKGNFPGRFSGRQFSNSRSEMNVSTLELGDSALYLCASSFEISLGYTFGSGTRLTVV.

V gene TRBV7-6 combines with J gene TRBJ1-5; D unresolved. This CDR3 spans 17 amino acids. The germline CDR1 and CDR2 sequences are SGHVS and FNYEAQ. Trimming took 2 bases from V and 2 from J, leaving 16 bases between them. The CDR3 is CASSLTRGSWGNQPQHF. The CDR3 coding sequence is TGTGCCAGCAGCTTAACTCGGGGTTCATGGGGCAATCAGCCCCAGCATTTT.

The chain uses TRBV19 and TRBJ1-4; a possible D gene is TRBD1 (6 bases). CDR1 is LNHDA and CDR2 is SQIVND in the germline V gene (reference sequence). This CDR3 contains 14 residues. V dropped 4 bases and J dropped 8 bases, with 14 bases sitting between them. Here the CDR3 DNA reads TGTGCCAGTAGTACCAACTGGGGGGGCGAAAAACTGTTTTTT. Translation: CASSTNWGGEKLFF.

The genes are TRBV6-5 and TRBJ2-3; D is possibly TRBD1 (7 bases). The V gene lost 10 bases and the J gene lost 1 base, with 12 bases spanning the gap. Germline V CDR1 and CDR2: MNHEY, SVGAGI. CDR3 length: 13 residues. Here the CDR3 reads CATLRGGTDTQYF. For the CDR3, the DNA is TGTGCCACCCTCAGGGGGGGCACAGATACGCAGTATTTT.

This clone was seen only once. The genes are TRBV6-5 and TRBJ2-7, with 7 bases matching TRBD1. The germline V gene encodes CDR1 MNHEY and CDR2 SVGAGI. The CDR3 is 14 amino acids. The J segment lost 6 bases and the V segment lost 0 bases, leaving 5 bases of the junction unmatched. CDR3 DNA sequence: TGTGCCAGCAGTTACTCGCGGACAGGCTTCGAGCAGTACTTC. Its protein is CASSYSRTGFEQYF.

This clone was picked up a small number of times. The V and J genes are TRBV2 and TRBJ2-1; D remains ambiguous. Germline V gene data show CDR1 as SNHLY and CDR2 as FYNNEI. V was trimmed by 7 bases and J by 7 bases, leaving 8 bases between them. This CDR3 region has 11 residues. CDR3 amino acids: CASTPRNEQFF. The CDR3 DNA reads as TGTGCCAGCACGCCGAGGAATGAGCAGTTCTTC.